A single sample is the source of the 12 T cell receptor beta chains below, sequenced in a study of CD8 T cells in Susac syndrome. Random hexamers were used to reverse transcribe the RNA input (about 0.45 to 1 ug). TCRdb independently ran MiXCR on the immunoSEQ multiplex PCR reads; one entry per CDR3 protein. In the table there are 150,000 to 190,000 distinct CDR3 sequences, about 94% of which are singletons. Sequencing was performed on CD8+ T cells from PBMCs. These receptors were obtained from a human donor with multiple sclerosis.

The rearrangement joins TRBV9 to TRBJ1-1; D unclear. The germline V gene has CDR1 SGDLS and CDR2 YYNGEE. This CDR3 contains 13 residues. V was trimmed by 2 bases and J by 1 base, leaving 6 bases between them. CDR3 region: CASSVSANTEAFF. CDR3 in DNA: TGTGCCAGCAGCGTCAGCGCGAACACTGAAGCTTTCTTT.

The DNA of the CDR3 is TGTGCCAGCAGTTCCCTCGGACATAGCAACACTGAAGCTTTCTTT. It specifies CASSSLGHSNTEAFF. The V call is TRBV27, the J call TRBJ1-1, with D possibly being TRBD1 (5 bases). Germline assignment: CDR1 MNHEY and CDR2 SMNVEV (reference sequence). This CDR3 has 15 amino acids. Trimming pared 4 bases from V and 2 bases from J, leaving 14 bases between.

This clonotype appeared a single time. This sequence joins TRBV7-9 and TRBJ1-1, with a tentative D call TRBD1 (6 bases). V lost 1 base and J lost 1, with 13 bases in between. The CDR3 covers 16 residues. CDR1 and CDR2 (germline): SEHNR, FQNEAQ (reference sequence). CDR3 nucleotide sequence: TGTGCCAGCAGCTTAGTAACAGGGTCACCGAACACTGAAGCTTTCTTT. Protein: CASSLVTGSPNTEAFF.

V and J are TRBV13 and TRBJ2-1; 7 bases fit TRBD2. Germline CDR1 PRHDT, CDR2 FYEKMQ (reference sequence). V lost 8 bases, J lost 0 bases, and 4 bases stayed unmatched. The CDR3 sequence is 14 residues long. The CDR3 bases are TGTGCCAGCTCTTGGGACTACTCCTACAATGAGCAGTTCTTC. It specifies CASSWDYSYNEQFF.

This chain uses TRBV20-1 with TRBJ1-1, with D possibly TRBD1 on 5 matching bases. This CDR3 has 13 amino acids. The germline gives CDR1 DFQATT, CDR2 SNEGSKA (reference sequence). V lost 3 bases and J 4 bases, leaving 12 bases between the germline ends. CDR3: CSARGLGGTEAFF. CDR3 bases: TGCAGTGCTAGGGGGCTCGGGGGCACTGAAGCTTTCTTT.

This chain's CDR3 is CASSPDWGKETQYF. CDR3 bases: TGTGCCAGCAGCCCCGACTGGGGAAAAGAGACCCAGTACTTC. The V and J genes are TRBV11-2 and TRBJ2-5; D gene ambiguous. CDR1 and CDR2 from the germline V gene are SGHAT and FQNNGV. The CDR3 extends over 14 amino acids. V was pared by 5 bases and J by 3 bases, with 13 bases between.

This clonotype came up a few times. The chain is built from TRBV12-3 or TRBV12-4 and TRBJ2-1; no reliable D call. This CDR3 has 12 residues. V lost 1 base, J lost 8 bases, and 6 bases lay in between. DNA of the CDR3: TGTGCCAGCAGTTTAGATAGGGATGAGCAGTTCTTC. This encodes CASSLDRDEQFF.

CDR3 nucleotides: TGTGCCAGCAGCTTTGGCAGCCAAGAGACCCAGTACTTC. The encoded protein is CASSFGSQETQYF. The chain couples TRBV7-9 to TRBJ2-5; D unresolved. Trimming shortened V by 3 bases and J by 1 base, and 6 bases separated the two germline ends. CDR3 length equals 13 residues. Germline CDR1 reads SEHNR; CDR2 reads FQNEAQ (reference sequence).

This chain links TRBV20-1 with TRBJ2-7, with TRBD1 matching over 7 bases. Germline-derived CDR1 and CDR2 are DFQATT and SNEGSKA (reference sequence). The J segment lost 3 bases and the V segment lost 2 bases, leaving 4 bases of the junction unmatched. The CDR3 length is 13 residues. CDR3 sequence reads: CSARNRGGYEQYF. CDR3 DNA sequence: TGCAGTGCTAGAAACAGGGGTGGCTACGAGCAGTACTTC.

The chain carries TRBV14 and TRBJ2-7, with D maybe TRBD2 (6 bases). The germline V gene has CDR1 SGHDN and CDR2 FVKESK. The V end was cut by 3 bases, the J end by 0 bases, with 15 bases between. CDR3 length: 16 residues. The CDR3 DNA reads TGTGCCAGCAGCCAGCGGGGTGGTGGGGACTCCTACGAGCAGTACTTC. Encoded protein: CASSQRGGGDSYEQYF.

The CDR3 sequence: CASSQDRGVGTEAFF. CDR3 bases: TGCGCCAGCAGCCAAGACAGGGGAGTAGGCACTGAAGCTTTCTTT. This chain connects TRBV4-1 to TRBJ1-1, with a weak D call TRBD1 (6 bases). This CDR3 is 15 amino acids long. Germline V gene lookup returns CDR1 MGHRA and CDR2 YSYEKL. V was clipped by 0 bases and J by 4 bases, with 12 bases between them.

The chain combines TRBV15 with TRBJ2-7; D unresolved. The CDR3 length is 14 residues. V was pared by 6 bases and J by 6 bases, with 18 bases between. Germline V lookup: CDR1 LNHNV, CDR2 YYDKDF (reference sequence). The DNA of the CDR3 is TGTGCCACCAGTCTCGTCGCGGTCGGTGGCGAGCAGTACTTC. Translated: CATSLVAVGGEQYF. Full variable domain (rest looked up from reference TRBV15 and TRBJ2-7): DAMVIQNPRYQVTQFGKPVTLSCSQTLNHNVMYWYQQKSSQAPKLLFHYYDKDFNNEADTPDNFQSRRPNTSFCFLDIRSPGLGDTAMYLCATSLVAVGGEQYFGPGTRLTVT.